This TCR beta chain was captured by sequencing in a study of blood T cell repertoires in COVID-19. From germline, CDR1 is MNHNY and CDR2 SVGAGI (reference sequence). The CDR3 loop spans 15 amino acids. Trimming cost V 4 bases and J 0 bases, with 12 bases left between them. The assay was immunoSEQ multiplex PCR, and TCRdb's table has in-frame clones only and misses some. The table records under 60,000 clones, approximately 82% of them present only once. The receptor's source is a human donor in a cohort sampled during active COVID-19. The chain has TRBV6-6 and TRBJ2-5, with D possibly matching TRBD2 (5 bases). Sequenced material: peripheral blood. CDR3 sequence reads: CASSLLSGYQETQYF. The CDR3 region has the DNA TGTGCCAGCAGTTTGCTTTCGGGATACCAAGAGACCCAGTACTTC.